This TCR beta chain comes out of a study of T cell responses to AZD1222 COVID-19 vaccine. Points on this clone: Its specificity is unknown.

Method: immunoSEQ multiplex PCR; TCRdb's copy keeps in-frame clones and lacks some. The table shows 80,000 to 100,000 clones, with 80% to 90% occurring only once. Trimming removed 5 bases at V and 4 bases at J, with 14 bases between. Germline V gene data show CDR1 as MNHEY and CDR2 as SVGEGT. This CDR3 spans 14 amino acids. General study points: The donor cohort was predominantly white British with a female majority, and clonal diversity may have been underestimated.

The sequence came from an adult who received the AZD1222 COVID-19 vaccine. The gene calls are TRBV6-2 or TRBV6-3 and TRBJ1-1; D remains ambiguous. The sequenced sample was peripheral blood, obtained 28 days after the second AZD1222 dose. The CDR3 nucleotides read TGTGCCAGCAGTACTACAGCCCTCGGCACTGAAGCTTTCTTT. Translated, it gives CASSTTALGTEAFF.